Sequencing of this TCR beta chain was carried out in a study of blood T cell repertoires in COVID-19. This CDR3 region has 15 residues. CDR1 is MNHEY, CDR2 SVGAGI, per germline. V was pared by 2 bases and J by 2 bases, with 13 bases between. This table comes from immunoSEQ multiplex PCR, and its TCRdb copy is limited to in-frame clones, with some not included. The sample shows about 280,000 clones, around 88% of them seen only once. Sequenced sample: peripheral blood. The V and J genes are TRBV6-5 and TRBJ2-7; tentative D call: TRBD1 (6 bases). The sequence derives from a man in his forties with acute or convalescent COVID-19. CDR3 nucleotides: TGTGCCAGCAGTTACAAAGCAGGGGCTACCTACGAGCAGTACTTC. Translation: CASSYKAGATYEQYF.